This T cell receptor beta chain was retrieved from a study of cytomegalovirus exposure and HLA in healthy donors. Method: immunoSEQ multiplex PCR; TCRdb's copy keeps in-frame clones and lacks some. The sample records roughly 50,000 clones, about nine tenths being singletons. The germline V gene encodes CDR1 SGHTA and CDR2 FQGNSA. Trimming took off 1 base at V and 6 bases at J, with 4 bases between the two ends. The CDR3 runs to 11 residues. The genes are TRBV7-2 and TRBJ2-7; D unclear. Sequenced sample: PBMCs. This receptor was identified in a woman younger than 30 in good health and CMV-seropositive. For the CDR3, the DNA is TGTGCCAGCAGCTTAGACTCCGAGCAGTACTTC. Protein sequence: CASSLDSEQYF. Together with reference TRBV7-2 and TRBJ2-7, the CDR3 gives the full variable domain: GAGVSQSPSNKVTEKGKDVELRCDPISGHTALYWYRQSLGQGLEFLIYFQGNSAPDKSGLPSDRFSAERTGGSVSTLTIQRTQQEDSAVYLCASSLDSEQYFGPGTRLTVT.